The rows below give T cell receptor beta chains drawn from one sample of a study of blood T cell repertoires in COVID-19. Produced via immunoSEQ multiplex PCR; TCRdb's table is partial and in-frame only. The sample contains tens of thousands of clones, 88% of which appear only once. The sample consisted of peripheral blood. All receptors come from a human donor in a cohort sampled during active COVID-19. Each CDR3 is given with its conserved first and last residue. D genes are given only for firm matches. The size of a clone is reported for some rows only, either as once, few or many, or as a class for expanded clones.

>NA|TRBJ1-2|TRBV6-5|NA
TGTGCCAGCAGCCAGACGACAGGAAACTATGGCTACACCTTC
CASSQTTGNYGYTF
>NA|TRBJ2-5|TRBV5-1|TRBD1
TGCGCCAGCAGCCCGGGACAGGGGGCGCAGACCCAGTACTTC
CASSPGQGAQTQYF
>few|TRBJ1-6|TRBV6-2/TRBV6-3|NA
TGTGCCAGCAGTACCTACACGGGGAATTCACCCCTCCACTTT
CASSTYTGNSPLHF
>NA|TRBJ2-1|TRBV5-6|NA
TGTGCCAGCAGCTCGGGTGATATGAAGGAGGGTGAGCAGTTCTTC
CASSSGDMKEGEQFF
>NA|TRBJ1-1|TRBV2|NA
TGTGCCAGCAGTGTGCAGGGTAGTGTCACTGAAGCTTTCTTT
CASSVQGSVTEAFF
>few|TRBJ2-1|TRBV9|TRBD2
TGTGCCAGCAGCGTAGATAGCGGGGGCAAGTTCTTC
CASSVDSGGKFF
>NA|TRBJ2-7|TRBV7-9|TRBD1
TGTGCCAGCAGCTACAGGGGTATAATTGCGTACGAGCAGTACTTC
CASSYRGIIAYEQYF
>NA|TRBJ2-5|TRBV27|TRBD1
TGTGCCAGCAGTTTATCGATTGGGACAGACCAAGAGACCCAGTACTTC
CASSLSIGTDQETQYF
>NA|TRBJ1-3|TRBV16|NA
TGTGCCAGCAGCCAATGGGCAGGGCAAGGAAACACCATATATTTT
CASSQWAGQGNTIYF
>NA|TRBJ1-1|TRBV29-1|TRBD1
TGCAGCGTCACCGGGACAGGGATGACTGAAGCTTTCTTT
CSVTGTGMTEAFF
>NA|TRBJ2-1|TRBV27|NA
TGTGCCAGCAGTCCGAAGGACAGCTATTACAATGAGCAGTTCTTC
CASSPKDSYYNEQFF
>NA|TRBJ2-3|TRBV7-9|TRBD2
TGTGCCAGCTCTGGCGGGGGGAGCACAGATACGCAGTATTTT
CASSGGGSTDTQYF
>NA|TRBJ2-1|TRBV4-1|TRBD2
TGCGCCAGCAGCCAAGAACGGGGGGGCAATGAGCAGTTCTTC
CASSQERGGNEQFF
>NA|TRBJ2-1|TRBV2|TRBD2
TGTGCCAGCAGTCCTAGGCGGGAGGGAAATGAGCAGTTCTTC
CASSPRREGNEQFF
>NA|TRBJ1-5|TRBV6-5|NA
TGTGCCAGCAGCGGGAACAGGGTCAATCAGCCCCAGCATTTT
CASSGNRVNQPQHF
>few|TRBJ1-2|TRBV7-2|NA
TGTGCCAGCAGCTTAGGTGGGGGCAGTATGCATGGCTACACCTTC
CASSLGGGSMHGYTF
>NA|TRBJ1-5|TRBV27|NA
TGTGCCAGCAGTTTATCTTGGCAGGGCCTTAAGCCCCAGCATTTT
CASSLSWQGLKPQHF
>NA|TRBJ1-1|TRBV7-9|TRBD1
TGTGCCAGCAGCGTGACAGGGCAGAACACTGAAGCTTTCTTT
CASSVTGQNTEAFF
>NA|TRBJ1-3|TRBV30|NA
TGTGCCTGGAGTGCTCGGGCTGGAAACACCATATATTTT
CAWSARAGNTIYF
>NA|TRBJ2-3|TRBV11-2|NA
TGTGCCAGCAGCCGACGAGCGGACTCTAGCACAGATACGCAGTATTTT
CASSRRADSSTDTQYF
>NA|TRBJ1-1|TRBV4-3|NA
TGCGCCAGCAGCCCGGACAGTTTACGCCTGGTACGCACTGAAGCTTTCTTT
CASSPDSLRLVRTEAFF
>once|TRBJ2-5|TRBV19|NA
TGTGCCAGTAGTATTTATAGCGGCCAAGAGACCCAGTACTTC
CASSIYSGQETQYF
>NA|TRBJ2-1|TRBV2|TRBD1
TGTGCCAGCAGTGGGACAGGTAAAGAGCAGTTCTTC
CASSGTGKEQFF
>NA|TRBJ2-3|TRBV20-1|NA
TGCAGCGCGACTAGCACAGATACGCAGTATTTT
CSATSTDTQYF
>NA|TRBJ1-2|TRBV18|NA
TGTGCCAGCTCACCACAGGACAGTAACTATGGCTACACCTTC
CASSPQDSNYGYTF
>NA|TRBJ2-2|TRBV27|TRBD1
TGTGCCAGCAGACAGGGGGCGGGCGGGGAGCTGTTTTTT
CASRQGAGGELFF
>NA|TRBJ2-7|TRBV27|NA
TGTGCCAGCAGTTTATCAGGCAGGGGATCCTACGAGCAGTACTTC
CASSLSGRGSYEQYF